Listed here are 14 T cell receptor beta chains from one sample, sequenced in a study of T cell changes during pregnancy in multiple sclerosis. The repertoire was sequenced with immunoSEQ multiplex PCR; TCRdb's copy has only in-frame clones and lacks some. Of approximately 64,000 clones in the sample, approximately 92% were seen once. The sample was peripheral blood, taken in the first trimester of pregnancy. The source of these receptors is a female donor with multiple sclerosis, enrolled in a pregnancy study.

The rearrangement uses TRBV6-5 and TRBJ1-5; D is perhaps TRBD1 (6 bases). Germline V gene sequence: CDR1 MNHEY, CDR2 SVGAGI. The ends were cut back, 0 bases at V and 6 bases at J, with 12 bases in the middle. This CDR3 comprises 15 residues. Here the CDR3 DNA reads TGTGCCAGCAGTTACTCGCGGGGGGCGGGTCAGCCCCAGCATTTT. Its protein is CASSYSRGAGQPQHF.

The J gene is TRBJ1-5, the V gene TRBV7-2; perhaps TRBD1 as D (6 bases). The CDR3 runs to 14 residues. The germline V gene has CDR1 SGHTA and CDR2 FQGNSA. V shed 5 bases and J shed 3 bases, with 11 bases lying between them. CDR3 in amino acids: CASSGGLINQPQHF. CDR3 sequence (DNA): TGTGCCAGCAGCGGGGGCCTTATCAATCAGCCCCAGCATTTT.

J is TRBJ1-2 and V is TRBV19; 7 nucleotides match TRBD1. Germline CDR1 LNHDA, CDR2 SQIVND (reference sequence). V gave up 6 bases and J gave up 2 bases; unmatched junction bases: 3. The CDR3 runs to 13 residues. The CDR3 loop is CASSRDRNYGYTF. CDR3 bases: TGTGCCAGTAGCAGGGACAGAAACTATGGCTACACCTTC.

The rearrangement uses TRBV2 and TRBJ1-5; D is unclear. V was trimmed by 5 bases and J by 0 bases, leaving 11 bases between them. The CDR3 sequence is 15 residues long. The V gene's germline CDR1 is SNHLY and CDR2 FYNNEI. CDR3: CASSPQTISNQPQHF. Written as DNA, the CDR3 is TGTGCCAGCAGTCCACAGACGATTAGCAATCAGCCCCAGCATTTT.

This clone has a single count. The CDR3 reads CASSTKNKNEGVYGYTF. The CDR3 DNA reads as TGTGCCAGCAGCACAAAAAATAAAAACGAGGGTGTCTATGGCTACACCTTC. The rearrangement uses TRBV4-2 and TRBJ1-2; D remains unclear. The CDR3 consists of 17 residues. The V gene's germline CDR1 is LGHNA and CDR2 YNFKEQ. Trimming cost V 5 bases and J 4 bases, with 23 bases left between them.

J is TRBJ1-3 and V is TRBV19; TRBD1 matches 7 bases. The germline V gene encodes CDR1 LNHDA and CDR2 SQIVND (reference sequence). CDR3 length: 18 amino acids. V shed 3 bases and J 0 bases; nucleotides not matched to a gene: 11. The CDR3 DNA sequence: TGTGCCAGTAGTATCGCCAGAACTGGGACAGCCTCTGGAAACACCATATATTTT. Amino acid sequence: CASSIARTGTASGNTIYF.

This sequence joins TRBV9 and TRBJ1-2, with D uncertain. The CDR3 has 15 residues. V lost 7 bases to trimming and J lost 3 bases, with 19 bases between them. CDR1 is SGDLS, CDR2 YYNGEE, per germline. The CDR3: CASSSTLRRDYGYTF. The CDR3 nucleotides are TGTGCCAGCTCTTCTACCCTCCGCCGGGACTATGGCTACACCTTC. Based on the CDR3 plus reference TRBV9 and TRBJ1-2, the full variable domain is DSGVTQTPKHLITATGQRVTLRCSPRSGDLSVYWYQQSLDQGLQFLIQYYNGEERAKGNILERFSAQQFPDLHSELNLSSLELGDSALYFCASSSTLRRDYGYTFGSGTRLTVV.

The rearrangement uses TRBV18 and TRBJ2-4; 15 bases agree with TRBD2. Germline V gives CDR1 KGHSH, CDR2 LQKENI. The CDR3 has 17 residues. The ends lost 1 base at V and 9 bases at J; junction bases unmatched: 7. The CDR3 nucleotides are TGTGCCAGCTCACCACGGACTAGCGGGAGGGGCCAGGCCATTCAGTACTTC. It translates to CASSPRTSGRGQAIQYF.

The chain combines TRBV19 with TRBJ1-5, with a possible D match to TRBD1 (5 bases). Trimming removed 0 bases from V and 9 bases from J, with 12 bases in between. The CDR3 runs to 14 residues. Germline CDR1 is LNHDA and CDR2 is SQIVND (reference sequence). The CDR3 DNA reads as TGTGCCAGTAGTATAGAAGAGGAGGGGTGGCCCCAGCATTTT. It translates to CASSIEEEGWPQHF. Drawing the rest from reference TRBV19 and TRBJ1-5, the complete variable domain is DGGITQSPKYLFRKEGQNVTLSCEQNLNHDAMYWYRQDPGQGLRLIYYSQIVNDFQKGDIAEGYSVSREKKESFPLTVTSAQKNPTAFYLCASSIEEEGWPQHFGDGTRLSIL.

This clone came up once. The V gene is TRBV29-1, the J gene TRBJ2-3; possibly TRBD2 for D (6 bases). The CDR3 is made up of 12 amino acids. CDR1 is SQVTM, CDR2 ANQGSEA, per germline. V lost 3 bases and J lost 3, with 7 bases in between. The DNA of the CDR3 is TGCAGCGTTGATCTAGCGACAGATACGCAGTATTTT. This encodes CSVDLATDTQYF.

The chain uses TRBV28 and TRBJ2-3, with 8 nucleotides matching TRBD2. The CDR3 is made up of 16 amino acids. After removal of 6 bases from V and 4 bases from J, the junction contained 12 bases not matched to a gene. Looked up from germline, CDR1 is MDHEN and CDR2 is SYDVKM. The CDR3 DNA follows: TGTGCCAGCAGCCCGTCGGGACTAGAATATGCAGATACGCAGTATTTT. Translated, it gives CASSPSGLEYADTQYF.

The rearrangement uses TRBV6-4 and TRBJ1-4, with a weak D call TRBD1 (6 bases). Germline CDR1 MRHNA, CDR2 SNTAGT. The ends were cut back, 3 bases at V and 8 bases at J, with 13 bases in the middle. This CDR3 has 14 residues. The CDR3 DNA reads as TGTGCCAGCAGTGATGGGGGGGCGGGGGAAAAACTGTTTTTT. Translating gives CASSDGGAGEKLFF.

The chain recombines TRBV12-5 with TRBJ1-1; perhaps TRBD1 as D (5 bases). Germline V gene sequence: CDR1 LGHNT, CDR2 FRNRAP. The V and J ends lost 5 bases and 4 bases respectively, with 17 bases between them. The CDR3 covers 15 residues. The CDR3 loop is CASGPPGQQITEAFF. For the CDR3, the DNA is TGTGCTAGTGGTCCCCCAGGGCAGCAGATCACTGAAGCTTTCTTT.

CDR3: CASIINYEQYF. In DNA, the CDR3 is TGTGCCAGCATTATAAACTACGAGCAGTACTTC. J is TRBJ2-7 and V is TRBV2; D not resolved. Trimming shortened V by 7 bases and J by 3 bases, and 7 bases separated the two germline ends. Germline loops: CDR1 SNHLY, CDR2 FYNNEI. The CDR3 length is 11 residues.